This T cell receptor (beta chain) was sequenced during a study of spatial heterogeneity in lung cancer. In this sample, this clonotype turned up many times. TCRdb re-called the 5' RACE reads with MiXCR, one entry per CDR3 protein. The sample has around 10,000 distinct CDR3 sequences, around 23% seen once; the top ten hold 35% to 50%. This CDR3 region has 14 residues. Germline V gene sequence: CDR1 LGHDT, CDR2 YNNKEL (reference sequence). Trimming cost V 0 bases and J 6 bases, with 9 bases left between them. Time point reported: blood at routine non-recurrence follow-up after resection. V usage is TRBV3-1 and J usage is TRBJ1-5; D gene ambiguous. The source of this sequence is a male donor with early-stage non-small cell lung cancer. Specimen: PBMCs, collected at follow-up. The CDR3 sequence: CASSQDSTSQPQHF. CDR3 DNA sequence: TGTGCCAGCAGCCAAGATAGTACAAGTCAGCCCCAGCATTTT.